The clone carrying this TCR beta chain was observed a few times. The ends were cut back, 5 bases at V and 1 base at J, with 13 bases in the middle. The CDR3 loop spans 15 amino acids. The germline CDR1 and CDR2 sequences are MNHEY and SVGEGT. One entry per CDR3 protein results from TCRdb running MiXCR on the RT-PCR reads. The sample records 98,000 or so distinct CDR3 sequences, roughly 35% being singletons. This entry belongs to a study of patients and donors after allogeneic stem cell transplantation. This rearrangement joins TRBV6-2 or TRBV6-3 to TRBJ2-3; D perhaps matches TRBD2 (5 bases). This TCR derives from a human donor who was either an allogeneic HSCT recipient or a stem cell or donor lymphocyte infusion donor (not recorded which). It is not recorded whose cells these are; they may come from a transplant donor. Sequenced sample: blood, either unsorted or a sorted T cell fraction (not recorded which). For the CDR3, the DNA is TGTGCCAGCAGTCAACTAGGAGGAGGCACAGATACGCAGTATTTT. This encodes CASSQLGGGTDTQYF.